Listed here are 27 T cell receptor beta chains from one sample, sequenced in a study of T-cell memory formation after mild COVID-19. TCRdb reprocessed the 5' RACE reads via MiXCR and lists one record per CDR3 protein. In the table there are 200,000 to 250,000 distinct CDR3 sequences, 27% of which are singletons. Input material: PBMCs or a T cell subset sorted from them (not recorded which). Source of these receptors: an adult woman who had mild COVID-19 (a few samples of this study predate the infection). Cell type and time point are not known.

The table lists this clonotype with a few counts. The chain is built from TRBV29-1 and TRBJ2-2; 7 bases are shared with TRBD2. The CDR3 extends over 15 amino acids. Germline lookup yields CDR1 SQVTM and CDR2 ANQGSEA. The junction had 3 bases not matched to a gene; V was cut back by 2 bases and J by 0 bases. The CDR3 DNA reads TGCAGCGTTGAATCGGGGGGAGCGAACACCGGGGAGCTGTTTTTT. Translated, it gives CSVESGGANTGELFF.

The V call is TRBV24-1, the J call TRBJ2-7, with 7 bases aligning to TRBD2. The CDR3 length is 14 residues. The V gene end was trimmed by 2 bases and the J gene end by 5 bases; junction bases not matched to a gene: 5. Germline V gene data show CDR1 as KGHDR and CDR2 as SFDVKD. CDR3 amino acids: CATSDSGRTDEQYF. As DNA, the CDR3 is TGTGCCACCAGTGATTCCGGGAGGACGGACGAGCAGTACTTC.

CDR3: CASSLSDGVETQYF. CDR3 sequence (DNA): TGTGCCAGCAGCTTATCTGACGGGGTAGAGACCCAGTACTTC. The V call is TRBV7-9, the J call TRBJ2-5, with a weak D call TRBD2 (5 bases). The CDR3 spans 14 residues. Trimming took 2 bases from V and 4 from J, leaving 11 bases between them. CDR1 is SEHNR and CDR2 is FQNEAQ in the germline V gene (reference sequence).

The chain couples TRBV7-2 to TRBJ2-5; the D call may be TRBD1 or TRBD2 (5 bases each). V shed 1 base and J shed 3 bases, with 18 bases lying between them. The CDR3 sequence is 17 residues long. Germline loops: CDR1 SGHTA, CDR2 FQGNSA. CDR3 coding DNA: TGTGCCAGCAGCTTAGAACCTTACCGAGGGGTTAAAGAGACCCAGTACTTC. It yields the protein CASSLEPYRGVKETQYF.

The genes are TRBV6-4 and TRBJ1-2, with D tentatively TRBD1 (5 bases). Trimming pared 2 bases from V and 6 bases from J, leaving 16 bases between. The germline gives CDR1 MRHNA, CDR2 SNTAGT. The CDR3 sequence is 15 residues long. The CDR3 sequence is CASSDPPGQGNGYTF. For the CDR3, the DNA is TGTGCCAGCAGTGACCCCCCAGGGCAGGGTAATGGCTACACCTTC.

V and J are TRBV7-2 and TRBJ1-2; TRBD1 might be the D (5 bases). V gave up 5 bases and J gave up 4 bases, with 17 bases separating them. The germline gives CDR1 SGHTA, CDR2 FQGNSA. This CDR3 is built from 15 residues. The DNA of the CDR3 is TGTGCCAGCAGCCAGGGACGGGCCCCTTCCTATGGCTACACCTTC. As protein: CASSQGRAPSYGYTF.

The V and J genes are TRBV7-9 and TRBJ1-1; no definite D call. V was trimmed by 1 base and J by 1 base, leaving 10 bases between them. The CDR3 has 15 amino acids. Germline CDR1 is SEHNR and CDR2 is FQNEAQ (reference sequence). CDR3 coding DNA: TGTGCCAGCAGCTTAGTAGCCCACCGGAACACTGAAGCTTTCTTT. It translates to CASSLVAHRNTEAFF.

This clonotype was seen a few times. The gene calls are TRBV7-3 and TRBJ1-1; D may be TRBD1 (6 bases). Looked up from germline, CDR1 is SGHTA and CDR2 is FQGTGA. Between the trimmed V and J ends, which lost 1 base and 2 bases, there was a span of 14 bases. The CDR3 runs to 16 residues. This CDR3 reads CASSLSVGAPNTEAFF. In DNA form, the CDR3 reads TGTGCCAGCAGCTTAAGCGTGGGGGCCCCCAACACTGAAGCTTTCTTT.

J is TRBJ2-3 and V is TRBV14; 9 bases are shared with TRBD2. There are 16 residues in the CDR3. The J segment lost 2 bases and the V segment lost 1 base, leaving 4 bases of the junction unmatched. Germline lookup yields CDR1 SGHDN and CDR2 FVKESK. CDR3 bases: TGTGCCAGCAGCCAAGTAAGCGGGAGGTCCACAGATACGCAGTATTTT. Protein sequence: CASSQVSGRSTDTQYF. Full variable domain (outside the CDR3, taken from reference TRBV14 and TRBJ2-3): EAGVTQFPSHSVIEKGQTVTLRCDPISGHDNLYWYRRVMGKEIKFLLHFVKESKQDESGMPNNRFLAERTGGTYSTLKVQPAELEDSGVYFCASSQVSGRSTDTQYFGPGTRLTVL.

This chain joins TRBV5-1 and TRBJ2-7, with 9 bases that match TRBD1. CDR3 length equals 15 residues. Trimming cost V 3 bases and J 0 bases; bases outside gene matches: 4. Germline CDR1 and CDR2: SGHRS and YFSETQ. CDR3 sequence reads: CASSSGQGPSYEQYF. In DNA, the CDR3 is TGCGCCAGCAGCTCGGGACAGGGACCCTCCTACGAGCAGTACTTC. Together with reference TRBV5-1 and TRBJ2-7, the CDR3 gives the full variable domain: KAGVTQTPRYLIKTRGQQVTLSCSPISGHRSVSWYQQTPGQGLQFLFEYFSETQRNKGNFPGRFSGRQFSNSRSEMNVSTLELGDSALYLCASSSGQGPSYEQYFGPGTRLTVT.

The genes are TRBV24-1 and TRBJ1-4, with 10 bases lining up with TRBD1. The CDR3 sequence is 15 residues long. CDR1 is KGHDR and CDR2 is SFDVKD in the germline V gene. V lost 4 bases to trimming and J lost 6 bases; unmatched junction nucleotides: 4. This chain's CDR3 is CATSDTGTGDEKLFF. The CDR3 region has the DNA TGTGCCACCAGTGACACCGGGACAGGGGATGAAAAACTGTTTTTT.

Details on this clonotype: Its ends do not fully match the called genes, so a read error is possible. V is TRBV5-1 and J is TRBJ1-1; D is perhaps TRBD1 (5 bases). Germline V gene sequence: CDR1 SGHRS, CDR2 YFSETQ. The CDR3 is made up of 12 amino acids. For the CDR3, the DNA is TGCGCCACCAGCCCGGGGGGTACTGAAGCTTTCTTT. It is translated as CATSPGGTEAFF.

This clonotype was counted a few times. The CDR3 reads CASSNLLKGQVVSNEQFF. CDR3 DNA: TGTGCCAGCAGCAACCTCCTCAAGGGACAGGTAGTGTCCAATGAGCAGTTCTTC. The chain uses TRBV11-1 and TRBJ2-1; 8 positions match TRBD1. V lost 5 bases, J lost 6 bases, and 18 bases stayed unmatched. Germline V gene sequence: CDR1 SGHAT, CDR2 FQDESV (reference sequence). This CDR3 region has 18 residues.

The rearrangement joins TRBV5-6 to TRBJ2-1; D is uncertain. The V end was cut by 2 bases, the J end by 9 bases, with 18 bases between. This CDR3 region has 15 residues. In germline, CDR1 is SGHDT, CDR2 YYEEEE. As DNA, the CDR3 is TGTGCCAGCAGCTTAGGGTTCCCTCACTCCAGTGAGCAGTTCTTC. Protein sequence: CASSLGFPHSSEQFF. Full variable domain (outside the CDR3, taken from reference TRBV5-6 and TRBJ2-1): DAGVTQSPTHLIKTRGQQVTLRCSPKSGHDTVSWYQQALGQGPQFIFQYYEEEERQRGNFPDRFSGHQFPNYSSELNVNALLLGDSALYLCASSLGFPHSSEQFFGPGTRLTVL.

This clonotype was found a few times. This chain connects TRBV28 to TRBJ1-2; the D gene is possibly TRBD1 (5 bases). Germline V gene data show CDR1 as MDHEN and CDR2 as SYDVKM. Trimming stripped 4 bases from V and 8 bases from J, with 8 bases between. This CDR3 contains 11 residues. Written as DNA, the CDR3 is TGTGCCAGCAGTTATCGGGACGGCTACACCTTC. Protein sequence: CASSYRDGYTF.

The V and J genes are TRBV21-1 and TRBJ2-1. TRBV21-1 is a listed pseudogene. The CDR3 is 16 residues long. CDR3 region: CASSKDGGAANNEQFF. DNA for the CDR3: TGTGCCAGCAGCAAAGACGGTGGGGCTGCCAACAATGAGCAGTTCTTC.

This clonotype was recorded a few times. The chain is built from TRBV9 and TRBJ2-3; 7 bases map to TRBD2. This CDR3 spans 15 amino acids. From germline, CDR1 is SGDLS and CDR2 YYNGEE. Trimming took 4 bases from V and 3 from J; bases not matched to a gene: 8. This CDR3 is CASSPSGLGTDTQYF. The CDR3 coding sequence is TGTGCCAGCAGCCCTTCCGGACTAGGGACAGATACGCAGTATTTT.

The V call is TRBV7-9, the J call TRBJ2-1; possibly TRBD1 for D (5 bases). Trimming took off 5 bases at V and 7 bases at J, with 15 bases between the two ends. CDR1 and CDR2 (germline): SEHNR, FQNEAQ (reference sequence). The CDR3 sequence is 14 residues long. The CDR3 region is CASSQQGAGNEQFF. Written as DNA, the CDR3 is TGTGCCAGCAGCCAGCAAGGGGCTGGTAATGAGCAGTTCTTC.

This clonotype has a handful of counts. The CDR3 region is CASSPWAKTEAFF. In DNA form, the CDR3 reads TGTGCCAGCAGCCCATGGGCGAAGACTGAAGCTTTCTTT. This sequence joins TRBV11-1 and TRBJ1-1; D remains ambiguous. Deletions cut 5 bases from V and 5 bases from J, with 12 bases between. This CDR3 is 13 amino acids long. Germline lookup yields CDR1 SGHAT and CDR2 FQDESV (reference sequence).

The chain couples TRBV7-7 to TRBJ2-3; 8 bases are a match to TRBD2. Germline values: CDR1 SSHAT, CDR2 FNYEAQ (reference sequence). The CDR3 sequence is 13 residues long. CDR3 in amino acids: CASAASGTDTQYF. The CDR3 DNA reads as TGTGCTAGCGCGGCTAGCGGGACAGATACGCAGTATTTT. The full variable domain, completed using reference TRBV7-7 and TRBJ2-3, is GAGVSQSPRYKVTKRGQDVTLRCDPISSHATLYWYQQALGQGPEFLTYFNYEAQPDKSGLPSDRFSAERPEGSISTLTIQRTEQRDSAMYRCASAASGTDTQYFGPGTRLTVL.

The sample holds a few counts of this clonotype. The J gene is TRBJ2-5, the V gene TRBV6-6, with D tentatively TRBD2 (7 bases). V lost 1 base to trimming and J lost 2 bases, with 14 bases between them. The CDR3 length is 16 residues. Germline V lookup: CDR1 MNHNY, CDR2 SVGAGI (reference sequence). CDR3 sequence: CASSYLGGDTQETQYF. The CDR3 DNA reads TGTGCCAGCAGTTACTTGGGGGGGGACACTCAAGAGACCCAGTACTTC.

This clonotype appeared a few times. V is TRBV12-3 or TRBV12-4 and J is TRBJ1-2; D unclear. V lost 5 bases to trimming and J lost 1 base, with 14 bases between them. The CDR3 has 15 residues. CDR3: CASSPRVGLNYGYTF. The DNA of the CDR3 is TGTGCCAGCAGTCCCCGTGTTGGTCTTAACTATGGCTACACCTTC.

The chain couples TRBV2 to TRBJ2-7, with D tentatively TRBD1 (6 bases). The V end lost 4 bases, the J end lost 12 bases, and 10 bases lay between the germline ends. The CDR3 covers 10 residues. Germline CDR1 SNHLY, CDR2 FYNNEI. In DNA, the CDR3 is TGTGCCAGCAGTGGACAGGTAACGTACTTC. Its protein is CASSGQVTYF.

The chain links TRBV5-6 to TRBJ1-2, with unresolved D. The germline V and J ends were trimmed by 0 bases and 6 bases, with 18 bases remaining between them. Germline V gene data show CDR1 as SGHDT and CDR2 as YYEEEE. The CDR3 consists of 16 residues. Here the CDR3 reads CASSLGPGFMDDGYTF. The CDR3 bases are TGTGCCAGCAGCTTGGGCCCGGGTTTCATGGATGATGGCTACACCTTC.

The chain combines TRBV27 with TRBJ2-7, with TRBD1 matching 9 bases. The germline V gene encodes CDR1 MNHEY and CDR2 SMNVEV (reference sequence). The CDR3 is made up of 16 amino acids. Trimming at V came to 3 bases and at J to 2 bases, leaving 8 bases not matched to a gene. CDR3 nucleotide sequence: TGTGCCAGCAGTTTCCTACGGGGGACAGGGACCTACGAGCAGTACTTC. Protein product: CASSFLRGTGTYEQYF.

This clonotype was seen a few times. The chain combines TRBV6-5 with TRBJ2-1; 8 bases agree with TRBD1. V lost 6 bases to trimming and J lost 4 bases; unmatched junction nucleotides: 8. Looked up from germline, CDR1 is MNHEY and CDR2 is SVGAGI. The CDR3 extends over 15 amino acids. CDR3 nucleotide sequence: TGTGCCAGCAGACGTTTCAGGGGGCCGTACAATGAGCAGTTCTTC. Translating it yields CASRRFRGPYNEQFF.

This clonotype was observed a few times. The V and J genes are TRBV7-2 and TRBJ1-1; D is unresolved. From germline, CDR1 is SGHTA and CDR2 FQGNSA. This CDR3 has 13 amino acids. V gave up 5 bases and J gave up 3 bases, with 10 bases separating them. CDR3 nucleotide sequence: TGTGCCAGCAGCCGCCAAACTTACACTGAAGCTTTCTTT. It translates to CASSRQTYTEAFF. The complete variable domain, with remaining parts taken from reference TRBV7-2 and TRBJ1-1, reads GAGVSQSPSNKVTEKGKDVELRCDPISGHTALYWYRQSLGQGLEFLIYFQGNSAPDKSGLPSDRFSAERTGGSVSTLTIQRTQQEDSAVYLCASSRQTYTEAFFGQGTRLTVV.